This TCR beta chain was sequenced in a study of regulatory T cells in long-lasting Graves disease. Time point defined: newly diagnosed GD, antithyroid drugs for less than 3 months. The TCR library was made from RNA extracted from PBMCs. The CDR3 extends over 16 amino acids. The trim removed 1 base at V and 4 bases at J, leaving 4 bases unmatched. The V gene's germline CDR1 is SGHTA and CDR2 FQGTGA. This clonotype showed up just a few times. Its antigen is unknown. General study points: Favored usage of TRBV28, TRBJ1-2 and TRBJ2-5 was recorded in persistent disease.

For TCR beta, libraries came from iRepertoire HTBI primers and Arm-PCR of CDR3 regions. Original processing notes: Across the samples, identification revealed around 65 TRBV and more than twelve TRBJ segments. TCRdb analysed the multiplex PCR reads with MiXCR anew, one entry per CDR3 protein. These V and J calls are TCRdb output, not the study's own analysis. The sample holds more than 300,000 distinct CDR3 sequences, 12% seen once. The data were also submitted as part of a second study, on T cells in Graves' hyperthyroidism and ophthalmopathy. That work contributes: The study defined stable Graves' hyperthyroidism as no ophthalmopathy progression within 18 months. Primed by the HTBI set, a first-round RT-PCR was run on the TCR CDR3.

Sequenced here: peripheral blood mononuclear cells (PBMCs), sampled at new diagnosis, from a patient treated with antithyroid drugs. The TCR originated in a woman between 18 and 29 years old with Graves disease. The chain employs TRBV7-3 and TRBJ2-2; TRBD1 matches at 9 bases. This chain's CDR3 is CASSLSRTGVTGELFF. The CDR3 DNA sequence: TGTGCCAGCAGCTTAAGTAGGACAGGGGTCACCGGGGAGCTGTTTTTT.